This T cell receptor beta chain was found in a study of memory CD4+ T cells and cytomegalovirus serostatus (dated by TCRdb to about 2019). With regard to the full study: The 33 healthy Belgian adults in the cohort included 9 who were CMV seropositive and about 24 who were CMV seronegative. The study sequenced CD4+ memory TCRbeta repertoires of a Belgian cohort with known cytomegalovirus serostatus to replicate a published TCR-based CMV serostatus classifier.

Germline trimming: 4 bases from V, 6 bases from J; junction bases outside gene matches: 7. CDR1 GTSNPN and CDR2 SVGIG are derived from the germline V gene (reference sequence). The CDR3, from cysteine to phenylalanine, totals 13 residues. Just CDR3 DNA is preserved here, 39 bases in frame from base 1. Genomic DNA was extracted from sorted cells with the Quick-DNA Microprep Kit. Amplification of TCRbeta DNA was done with the immunoSEQ hsTCRbeta kit, following the protocol from the manufacturer. TCRbeta libraries were sequenced on an Illumina MiSeq instrument. Concerning the study's data processing: Removing out-of-frame sequences left 2,204,828 distinct TCRbeta sequences, an average of around 67,000 per individual. Each individual was scored using the number of 150 to 200 previously reported CMV-associated TCRbeta sequences that the individual carried and the total number of productive distinct TCRbeta sequences. A beta-binomial model was reimplemented in Python, and scikit-learn random forests with default parameters were trained on US cohort data. Classifier performance on the Belgian cohort was reported as the median AUC with percentile confidence intervals calculated over 10,000 bootstrap iterations. The table was pulled from immuneACCESS by TCRdb, which kept in-frame rearrangements only. Such tables lose some clones; where checked, under half of the loss comes from unresolved V genes, and the rest has no known cause. V and J calls and clone size are given by that table; D and trimming were obtained from the DNA. This sample lists around 76,000 clones; roughly 78% were detected once. The ten largest clones add up to approximately 2.4% of the sample.

Study-wide findings and limitations: For predicting CMV serostatus, the median bootstrapped AUC was approximately 0.96 using the original framework and 0.91 using a US-trained random forest. The results were read as suggesting that the CMV-associated TCR signature is, for the most part, present in the CD4+ memory repertoire. On the Belgian cohort, the classifier based on the original framework reached a median bootstrapped AUC of approximately 0.94, with a 95% CI of 0.76-1.00. Among the 160 or so previously reported CMV-associated TCRbeta sequences, roughly 68 showed up in the CD4+ memory repertoires, with each one found in between one and five individuals. Only CD4+CD45RO+ memory cells were sequenced, in contrast to the original study, in which naive and memory CD4+ and CD8+ populations were covered.

Single viable CD3+CD4+CD8-CD45RO+ cells were sorted as memory CD4+ T cells on a FACSAria II. CMV serostatus was assessed using a Roche Elecsys assay, by which serum IgG against CMV pp150, pp28, p38 and p52 was detected. After thawing, total CD4+ T cells were enriched by positive selection with CD4 magnetic microbeads. The samples came from a separate study whose specific focus was interrogating the CD4+ T cell memory repertoire. Peripheral blood mononuclear cells were isolated and cryopreserved following standard operating procedures; serum was stored at -80 °C. Staining used CD3-PerCP (BW264/56), CD4-APC (RPA-T4), CD45RO-PE (UCHT1) and CD8-Pacific Orange (3B5) antibodies, with Sytox blue excluding non-viable cells. Notes on this clone: The clone's antigen remains unknown. Base qualities are not at hand, and no much larger clone is one base apart.

Material: memory CD4+ T cells from blood. The rearrangement joined TRBV30 to TRBJ2-3; 7 middle bases align to TRBD1. This clonotype was sampled from an adult in good health and CMV-seropositive. The CDR3 is CAWMYKGADTQYF. The base sequence is TGTGCCTGGATGTATAAGGGGGCCGATACGCAGTATTTT.